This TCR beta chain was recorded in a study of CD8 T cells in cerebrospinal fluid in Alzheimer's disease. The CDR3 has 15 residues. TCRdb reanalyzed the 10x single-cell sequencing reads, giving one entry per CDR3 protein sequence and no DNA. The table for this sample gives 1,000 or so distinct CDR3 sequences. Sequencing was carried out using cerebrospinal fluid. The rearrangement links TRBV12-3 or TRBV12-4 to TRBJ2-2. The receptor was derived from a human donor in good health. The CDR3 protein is CASSFSGSSNGELFF.